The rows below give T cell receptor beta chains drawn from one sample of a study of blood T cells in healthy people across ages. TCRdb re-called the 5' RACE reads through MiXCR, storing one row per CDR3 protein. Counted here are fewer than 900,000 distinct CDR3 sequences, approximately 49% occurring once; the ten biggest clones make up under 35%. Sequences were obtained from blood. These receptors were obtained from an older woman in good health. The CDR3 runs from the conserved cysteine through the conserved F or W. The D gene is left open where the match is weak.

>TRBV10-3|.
CAISVAGSYNEQFF
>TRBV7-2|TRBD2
CASSDLAGAGALTDTQYF
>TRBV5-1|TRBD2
CASSLDPSGSRSYEQYF
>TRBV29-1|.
CSVEDGGVETQYF
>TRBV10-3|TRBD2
CAISEGASGRRDTQYF
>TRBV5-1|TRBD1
CASSYTGANTGELFF
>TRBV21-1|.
CASSKVTSDHSYEQYF
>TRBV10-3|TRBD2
CAISQIAGAYNEQYF
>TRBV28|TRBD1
CASVRNRGRDGYTF
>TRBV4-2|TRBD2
CASRRAGGRDNEQFF
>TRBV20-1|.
CSVLAAAPSTDTQYF
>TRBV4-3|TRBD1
CASSQKDRPLNVYGYTF
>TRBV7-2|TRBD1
CASSPRGQGLVDEQYF
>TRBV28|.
CASSLWAGTYEQYF
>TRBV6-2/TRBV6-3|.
CASGPGGLNTEAFF
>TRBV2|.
CASTRSTSYNEQYF
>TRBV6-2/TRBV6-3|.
CASTRPTGGEAFF
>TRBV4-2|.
CASSPRTVTTNEKLFF
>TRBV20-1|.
CSARRNMNTEAFF
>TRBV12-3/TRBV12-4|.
CASSSYVGDYEQYF
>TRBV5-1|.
CASSFLVGAYNEQFF
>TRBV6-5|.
CASSGGKNTEAFF
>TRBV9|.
CASSLSAAREFFKQYF
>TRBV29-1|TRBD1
CSVEGDRVTQSTDTQYF
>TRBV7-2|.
CASSPGRREQFF
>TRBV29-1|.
CSAMGGQETQYF
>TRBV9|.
CASSASTRPDTQYF
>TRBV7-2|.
CASSPQLVGANVLTF